The 14 T cell receptor beta chains listed next were all sequenced from one sample in a study of T-cell memory formation after mild COVID-19. TCRdb processed the 5' RACE reads anew with MiXCR; each CDR3 protein has one entry. The sample includes around 65,000 distinct CDR3 sequences, less than 9.5% of them seen just once. Sequencing was carried out using PBMCs or a T cell subset sorted from them (not recorded which). The receptors shown here come from a man between 18 and 35 years old who had mild COVID-19 (a few samples of this study predate the infection). Cell type and time point are not known.

This clonotype was detected a few times. This sequence joins TRBV6-2 or TRBV6-3 and TRBJ2-3; a possible D gene is TRBD2 (5 bases). This CDR3 has 18 residues. Trimming removed 0 bases from V and 1 base from J, with 17 bases in between. Looked up from germline, CDR1 is MNHEY and CDR2 is SVGEGT. The CDR3 DNA sequence: TGTGCCAGCAGTTACTCGGACCGGGGATCAAGGGGCACAGATACGCAGTATTTT. As protein: CASSYSDRGSRGTDTQYF.

This clonotype was counted only a few times. This chain uses TRBV5-1 with TRBJ2-1; 11 bases map to TRBD2. The germline gives CDR1 SGHRS, CDR2 YFSETQ. The trim removed 0 bases at V and 3 bases at J, leaving 2 bases unmatched. The CDR3 spans 16 residues. CDR3 coding DNA: TGCGCCAGCAGCTTGGGACTAGCGGGGTTCTACAATGAGCAGTTCTTC. Translated, it gives CASSLGLAGFYNEQFF.

By sample share, this clonotype is medium-sized. This chain joins TRBV7-2 and TRBJ2-7; D ambiguous. Germline CDR1 is SGHTA and CDR2 is FQGNSA. Deletions cut 2 bases from V and 11 bases from J, with 16 bases between. This CDR3 has 13 amino acids. The CDR3 spells CASSLNQRDVEYF. CDR3 DNA: TGTGCCAGCAGCTTAAATCAAAGGGATGTGGAGTACTTC.

In its sample, this clonotype was seen a few times. This rearrangement joins TRBV20-1 to TRBJ2-5; D ambiguous. CDR1 is DFQATT and CDR2 is SNEGSKA in the germline V gene (reference sequence). CDR3 length equals 13 residues. The V gene lost 1 base and the J gene lost 2 bases, with 8 bases spanning the gap. The CDR3 protein is CSARVGSQETQYF. The CDR3, as DNA: TGCAGTGCTAGAGTGGGCAGTCAAGAGACCCAGTACTTC.

The rearrangement links TRBV15 to TRBJ2-3; D uncertain. Germline V CDR1 and CDR2: LNHNV, YYDKDF (reference sequence). The CDR3 runs 14 residues. V was shortened by 0 bases and J by 6 bases, with 10 bases between the two germline ends. This chain's CDR3 is CATSRDRSLDTQYF. DNA for the CDR3: TGTGCCACCAGCAGAGACAGGTCATTGGATACGCAGTATTTT.

Only a few counts were recorded for this clonotype. The chain uses TRBV19 and TRBJ2-6, with a tentative D call TRBD2 (7 bases). Germline V gene sequence: CDR1 LNHDA, CDR2 SQIVND (reference sequence). The CDR3 is 18 residues long. V was pared by 1 base and J by 0 bases, with 13 bases between. CDR3 sequence (DNA): TGTGCCAGTAGTATAGCCGGGGGGCGTACCTCTGGGGCCAACGTCCTGACTTTC. Its protein product is CASSIAGGRTSGANVLTF.

This chain links TRBV20-1 with TRBJ1-2; D is unresolved. The CDR3 covers 12 residues. Germline CDR1 DFQATT, CDR2 SNEGSKA (reference sequence). V was cut by 3 bases and J by 2 bases, with 7 bases left in between. CDR3 protein: CSASWQNYGYTF. In DNA, the CDR3 is TGCAGTGCTAGTTGGCAGAACTATGGCTACACCTTC.

This clonotype has just a few counts. The chain uses TRBV28 and TRBJ2-6, with D tentatively TRBD2 (5 bases). The CDR3 contains 17 residues. V lost 2 bases and J lost 4, with 15 bases in between. Germline V gene sequence: CDR1 MDHEN, CDR2 SYDVKM. CDR3 residues: CASSLTRTSTGANVLTF. The CDR3 coding sequence is TGTGCCAGCAGTTTAACCCGCACTAGTACCGGGGCCAACGTCCTGACTTTC.

This clonotype was found many times. The genes are TRBV9 and TRBJ2-3, with D perhaps matching TRBD1 (5 bases). The CDR3 is 14 amino acids. V lost 4 bases and J lost 0, with 9 bases in between. Per germline, CDR1 SGDLS and CDR2 YYNGEE. CDR3 bases: TGTGCCAGCAGCCTACGACAGAGCACAGATACGCAGTATTTT. Its translation is CASSLRQSTDTQYF. Based on the CDR3 plus reference TRBV9 and TRBJ2-3, the full variable domain is DSGVTQTPKHLITATGQRVTLRCSPRSGDLSVYWYQQSLDQGLQFLIQYYNGEERAKGNILERFSAQQFPDLHSELNLSSLELGDSALYFCASSLRQSTDTQYFGPGTRLTVL.

This clonotype was found a few times. This chain connects TRBV7-6 to TRBJ2-5; D assignment may be TRBD1 or TRBD2 (5 bases each). Germline-derived CDR1 and CDR2 are SGHVS and FNYEAQ. V shed 8 bases and J shed 2 bases, with 12 bases lying between them. CDR3 length: 13 amino acids. The CDR3 here is CASRGVSQETQYF. CDR3 sequence (DNA): TGTGCCAGCCGAGGGGTGTCTCAAGAGACCCAGTACTTC.

The table lists this clonotype with a few counts. This sequence joins TRBV6-5 and TRBJ1-2; D is uncertain. The V end was cut by 2 bases, the J end by 2 bases, with 6 bases between. The CDR3 spans 13 residues. Germline assignment: CDR1 MNHEY and CDR2 SVGAGI. DNA for the CDR3: TGTGCCAGCAGTTACGACAACAACTATGGCTACACCTTC. Amino acid sequence: CASSYDNNYGYTF.

This clonotype was detected a few times. The chain employs TRBV20-1 and TRBJ2-4; the D call may be TRBD1 or TRBD2 (5 bases each). The V gene lost 5 bases and the J gene lost 0 bases, with 14 bases spanning the gap. The CDR3 consists of 15 residues. Germline lookup yields CDR1 DFQATT and CDR2 SNEGSKA (reference sequence). The CDR3 nucleotides read TGCAGTGCTGGGACGGGGCCCTTAGCCAAAAACATTCAGTACTTC. It specifies CSAGTGPLAKNIQYF.

Only a few counts were recorded for this clonotype. The genes are TRBV20-1 and TRBJ2-1, with a possible D match to TRBD2 (5 bases). Germline V gives CDR1 DFQATT, CDR2 SNEGSKA (reference sequence). The germline V and J ends were trimmed by 5 bases and 0 bases, with 14 bases remaining between them. The CDR3 runs 15 residues. The CDR3 bases are TGCAGTGCTGGTAGACTAACCCGCTCCTACAATGAGCAGTTCTTC. It is translated as CSAGRLTRSYNEQFF.

This clonotype was seen a handful of times. The V call is TRBV11-2, the J call TRBJ2-7; D might be TRBD2 (5 bases). Germline V CDR1 and CDR2: SGHAT, FQNNGV. Trimming removed 5 bases at V and 0 bases at J, with 14 bases between. The CDR3 consists of 15 residues. The CDR3 here is CASSRAGPSSYEQYF. The CDR3 DNA reads TGTGCCAGCAGCCGCGCGGGCCCTAGCTCCTACGAGCAGTACTTC.